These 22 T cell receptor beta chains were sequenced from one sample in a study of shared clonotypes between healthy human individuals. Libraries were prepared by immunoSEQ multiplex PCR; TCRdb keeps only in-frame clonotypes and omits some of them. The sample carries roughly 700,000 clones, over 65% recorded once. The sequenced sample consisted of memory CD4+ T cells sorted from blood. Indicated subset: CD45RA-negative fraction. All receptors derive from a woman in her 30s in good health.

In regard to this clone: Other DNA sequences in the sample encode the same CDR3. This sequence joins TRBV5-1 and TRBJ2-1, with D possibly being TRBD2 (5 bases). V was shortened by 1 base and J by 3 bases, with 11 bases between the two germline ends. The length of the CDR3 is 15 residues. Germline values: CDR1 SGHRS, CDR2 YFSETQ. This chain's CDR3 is CASSLSSGGYNEQFF. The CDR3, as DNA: TGCGCCAGCAGCTTGTCGAGCGGAGGCTACAATGAGCAGTTCTTC.

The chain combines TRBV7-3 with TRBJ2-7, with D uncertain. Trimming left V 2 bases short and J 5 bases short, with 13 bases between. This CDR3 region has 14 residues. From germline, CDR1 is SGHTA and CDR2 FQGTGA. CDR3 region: CASSLPGVGDEQYF. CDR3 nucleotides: TGTGCCAGCAGCTTACCTGGAGTTGGCGACGAGCAGTACTTC.

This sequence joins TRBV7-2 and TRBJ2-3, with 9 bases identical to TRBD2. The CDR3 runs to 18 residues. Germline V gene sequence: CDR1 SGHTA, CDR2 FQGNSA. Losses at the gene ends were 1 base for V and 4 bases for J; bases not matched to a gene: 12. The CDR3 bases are TGTGCCAGCAGCTTAGGGACTTTAGCGGGAGTTGGCCCAGATACGCAGTATTTT. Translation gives CASSLGTLAGVGPDTQYF. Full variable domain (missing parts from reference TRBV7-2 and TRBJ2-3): GAGVSQSPSNKVTEKGKDVELRCDPISGHTALYWYRQSLGQGLEFLIYFQGNSAPDKSGLPSDRFSAERTGGSVSTLTIQRTQQEDSAVYLCASSLGTLAGVGPDTQYFGPGTRLTVL.

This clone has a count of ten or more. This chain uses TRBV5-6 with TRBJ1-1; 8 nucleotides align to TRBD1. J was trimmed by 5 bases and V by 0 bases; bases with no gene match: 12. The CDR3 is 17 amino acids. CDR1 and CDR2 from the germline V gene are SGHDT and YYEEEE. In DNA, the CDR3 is TGTGCCAGCAGCTTGGCGGGCAGGGGGCTTATTGGAACTGAAGCTTTCTTT. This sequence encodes CASSLAGRGLIGTEAFF. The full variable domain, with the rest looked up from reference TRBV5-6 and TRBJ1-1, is DAGVTQSPTHLIKTRGQQVTLRCSPKSGHDTVSWYQQALGQGPQFIFQYYEEEERQRGNFPDRFSGHQFPNYSSELNVNALLLGDSALYLCASSLAGRGLIGTEAFFGQGTRLTVV.

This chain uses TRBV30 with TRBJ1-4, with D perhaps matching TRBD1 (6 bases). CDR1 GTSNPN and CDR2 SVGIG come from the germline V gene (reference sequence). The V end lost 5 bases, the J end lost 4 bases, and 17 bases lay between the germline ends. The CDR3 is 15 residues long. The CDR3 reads CAWRPGGQRNEKLFF. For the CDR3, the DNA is TGTGCCTGGCGACCGGGGGGGCAGCGTAATGAAAAACTGTTTTTT.

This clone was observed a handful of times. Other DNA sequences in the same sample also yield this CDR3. The CDR3 here is CASSLQVNTEAFF. CDR3 DNA: TGTGCCAGCAGCCTACAAGTGAACACTGAAGCTTTCTTT. The chain couples TRBV7-9 to TRBJ1-1; D not certain. CDR1 SEHNR and CDR2 FQNEAQ come from the germline V gene (reference sequence). V lost 5 bases and J 0 bases, leaving 7 bases between the germline ends. The CDR3 covers 13 residues.

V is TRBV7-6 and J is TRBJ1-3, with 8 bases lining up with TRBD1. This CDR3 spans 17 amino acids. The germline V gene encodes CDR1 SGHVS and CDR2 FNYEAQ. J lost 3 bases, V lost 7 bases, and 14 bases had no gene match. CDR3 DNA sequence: TGTGCCAGCACCGGACAGGGTTGGGGTGGAGGTGGAAACACCATATATTTT. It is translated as CASTGQGWGGGGNTIYF.

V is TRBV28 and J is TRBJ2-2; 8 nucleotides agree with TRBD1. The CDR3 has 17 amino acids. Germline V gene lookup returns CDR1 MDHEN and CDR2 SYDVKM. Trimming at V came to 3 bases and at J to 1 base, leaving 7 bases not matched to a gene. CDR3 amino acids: CASSFRWTGKNTGELFF. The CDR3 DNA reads TGTGCCAGCAGTTTCCGATGGACAGGGAAGAACACCGGGGAGCTGTTTTTT.

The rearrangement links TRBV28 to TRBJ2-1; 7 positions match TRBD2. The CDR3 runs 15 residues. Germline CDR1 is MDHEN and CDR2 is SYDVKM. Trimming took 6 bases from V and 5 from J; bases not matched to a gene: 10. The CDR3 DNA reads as TGTGCCAGCAGCTCCCTGGGGGGAGGGGACAATGAGCAGTTCTTC. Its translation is CASSSLGGGDNEQFF.

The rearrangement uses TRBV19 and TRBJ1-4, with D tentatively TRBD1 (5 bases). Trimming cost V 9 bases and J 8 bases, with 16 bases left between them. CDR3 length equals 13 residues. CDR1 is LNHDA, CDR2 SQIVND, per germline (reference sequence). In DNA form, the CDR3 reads TGTGCCAGACAAGCCAGGGAAACGGAAAAACTGTTTTTT. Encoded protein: CARQARETEKLFF.

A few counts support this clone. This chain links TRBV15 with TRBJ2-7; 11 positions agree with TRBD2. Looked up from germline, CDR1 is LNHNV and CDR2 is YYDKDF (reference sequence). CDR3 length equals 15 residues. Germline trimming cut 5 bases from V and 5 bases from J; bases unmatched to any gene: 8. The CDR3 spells CATSPLLAGDHEQYF. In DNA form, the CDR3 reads TGTGCCACCAGCCCCTTACTAGCGGGAGACCACGAGCAGTACTTC.

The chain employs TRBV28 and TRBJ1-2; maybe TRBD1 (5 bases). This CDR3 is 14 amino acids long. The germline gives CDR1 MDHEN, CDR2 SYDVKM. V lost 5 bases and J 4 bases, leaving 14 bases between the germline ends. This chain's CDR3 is CASSLPGALYGYTF. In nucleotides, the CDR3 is TGTGCCAGCAGTCTACCCGGGGCTCTCTATGGCTACACCTTC.

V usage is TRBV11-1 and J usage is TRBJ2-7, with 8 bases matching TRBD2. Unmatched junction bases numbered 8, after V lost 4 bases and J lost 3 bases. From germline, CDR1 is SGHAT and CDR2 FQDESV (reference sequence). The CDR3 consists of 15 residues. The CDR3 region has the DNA TGTGCCAGCAGCTCGGGGGGGACCATACTCTACGAGCAGTACTTC. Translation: CASSSGGTILYEQYF. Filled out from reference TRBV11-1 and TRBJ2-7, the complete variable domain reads EAEVAQSPRYKITEKSQAVAFWCDPISGHATLYWYRQILGQGPELLVQFQDESVVDDSQLPKDRFSAERLKGVDSTLKIQPAELGDSAMYLCASSSGGTILYEQYFGPGTRLTVT.

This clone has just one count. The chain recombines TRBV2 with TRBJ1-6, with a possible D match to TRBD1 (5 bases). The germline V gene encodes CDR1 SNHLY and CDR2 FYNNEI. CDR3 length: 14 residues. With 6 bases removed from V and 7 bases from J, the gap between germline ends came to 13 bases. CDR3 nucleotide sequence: TGTGCCAGCAGCCCCGACGGGACGAATTCACCCCTCCACTTT. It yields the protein CASSPDGTNSPLHF.

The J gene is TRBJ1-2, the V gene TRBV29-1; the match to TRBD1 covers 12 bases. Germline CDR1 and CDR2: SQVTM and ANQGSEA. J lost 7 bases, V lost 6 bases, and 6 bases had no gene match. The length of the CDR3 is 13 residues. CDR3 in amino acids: CSVAGTGGVGYTF. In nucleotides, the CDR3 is TGCAGCGTGGCCGGGACAGGGGGCGTTGGCTACACCTTC.

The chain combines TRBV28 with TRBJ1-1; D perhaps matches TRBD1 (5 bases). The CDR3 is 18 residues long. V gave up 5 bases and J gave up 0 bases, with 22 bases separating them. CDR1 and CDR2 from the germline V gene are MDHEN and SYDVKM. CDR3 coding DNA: TGTGCCAGCAGTGACTTCGGGTGGGGGGACGATCTGAACACTGAAGCTTTCTTT. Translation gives CASSDFGWGDDLNTEAFF.

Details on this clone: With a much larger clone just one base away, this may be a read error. The CDR3, as DNA: TGTGCCAGCAGCCCACTAGCGGGAGTTAATGAGCAGTTCTTC. It yields the protein CASSPLAGVNEQFF. V gene TRBV28 combines with J gene TRBJ2-1, with 11 bases that match TRBD2. The CDR3 runs 14 residues. CDR1 and CDR2 from the germline V gene are MDHEN and SYDVKM. Germline trimming cut 6 bases from V and 7 bases from J; bases unmatched to any gene: 5. Combining the CDR3 with reference TRBV28 and TRBJ2-1 gives the whole variable domain DVKVTQSSRYLVKRTGEKVFLECVQDMDHENMFWYRQDPGLGLRLIYFSYDVKMKEKGDIPEGYSVSREKKERFSLILESASTNQTSMYLCASSPLAGVNEQFFGPGTRLTVL.

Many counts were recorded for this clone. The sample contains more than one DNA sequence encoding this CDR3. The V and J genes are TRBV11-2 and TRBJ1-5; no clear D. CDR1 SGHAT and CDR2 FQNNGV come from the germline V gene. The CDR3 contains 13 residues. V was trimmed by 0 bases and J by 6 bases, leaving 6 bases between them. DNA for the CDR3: TGTGCCAGCAGCTTAGATCGCGGTCAGCCCCAGCATTTT. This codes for CASSLDRGQPQHF.

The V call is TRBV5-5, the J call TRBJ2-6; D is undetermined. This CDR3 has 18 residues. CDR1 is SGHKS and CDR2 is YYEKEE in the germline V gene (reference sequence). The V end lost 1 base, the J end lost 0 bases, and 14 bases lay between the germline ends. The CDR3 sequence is CASSLRGQLFSGANVLTF. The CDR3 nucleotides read TGTGCCAGCAGCTTGCGCGGTCAGCTATTCTCTGGGGCCAACGTCCTGACTTTC.

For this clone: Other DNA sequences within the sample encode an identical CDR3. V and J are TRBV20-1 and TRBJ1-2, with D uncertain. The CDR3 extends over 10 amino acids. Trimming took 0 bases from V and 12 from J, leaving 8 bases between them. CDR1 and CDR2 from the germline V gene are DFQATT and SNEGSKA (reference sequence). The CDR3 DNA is TGCAGTGCTAGAGATCGGATTGACACCTTC. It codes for CSARDRIDTF.

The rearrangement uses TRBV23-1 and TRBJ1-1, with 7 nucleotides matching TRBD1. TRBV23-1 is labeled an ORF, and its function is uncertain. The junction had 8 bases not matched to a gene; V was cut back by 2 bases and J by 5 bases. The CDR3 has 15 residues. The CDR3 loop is CASSQRTGGRTEAFF. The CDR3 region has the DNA TGCGCCAGCAGTCAAAGGACAGGAGGTCGGACTGAAGCTTTCTTT.

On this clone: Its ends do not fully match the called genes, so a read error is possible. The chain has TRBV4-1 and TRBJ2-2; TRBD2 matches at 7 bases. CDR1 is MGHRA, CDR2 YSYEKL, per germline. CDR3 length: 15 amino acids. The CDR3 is CASSQDNTHPRELFF. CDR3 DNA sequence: TGCGCCAGCAGCCAAGATAACACACATCCGCGGGAGTTGTTTTTT.